The TCR beta chain described here comes from a study of T cell repertoires in cytomegalovirus infection. Overall study context: CMV infection together with matching HLA type was indicated by public TCR beta signatures.

This clonotype was seen more than once but under ten times. What it recognizes is unknown. Study results and caveats: The cumulative frequency of public TCR beta families identified carriers of CMV plus the relevant HLA. The ex vivo response showed dominance by HLA-C-restricted CMV-specific TCR beta clonotypes.

Via MiXCR, TCRdb re-called the reads, giving one row per CDR3 protein. The sample comprises about 360,000 distinct CDR3 sequences, about a third of which are singletons, and roughly 12% rests with the top ten. V lost 7 bases to trimming and J lost 4 bases, with 17 bases between them. The CDR3 has 16 residues. Germline CDR1 MDHEN, CDR2 SYDVKM. The chain links TRBV28 to TRBJ2-6, with D perhaps matching TRBD1 or TRBD2 (5 bases each). This receptor was obtained from a human donor in good health (CMV status not recorded). Some clones in this sample may be carry-over from other donors' samples. This sample comprised cultured PBMCs, obtained from culture after CMV antigen stimulation. CDR3 loop: CASIAKGTPGANVLTF. The DNA for the CDR3 is TGTGCCAGCATCGCTAAGGGGACCCCCGGGGCCAACGTCCTGACTTTC.